These 16 T cell receptor beta chains came from one sample sequenced in a study of ipilimumab plus nivolumab after autologous stem cell transplantation. The method was immunoSEQ multiplex PCR; TCRdb's version includes in-frame clones alone and lacks a portion of them. The data contain tens of thousands of clones, 83% of them singletons. The material was PBMCs, obtained in a trial of ipilimumab plus nivolumab as post-transplant consolidation. Receptors originate from a male donor with diffuse large B-cell lymphoma.

V is TRBV6-5 and J is TRBJ1-1, with TRBD1 as a possible D gene (5 bases). The CDR3 spans 15 residues. V lost 1 base, J lost 2 bases, and 11 bases lay in between. Germline CDR1 MNHEY, CDR2 SVGAGI. The CDR3 DNA reads as TGTGCCAGCAGTTACTTCTCTGGGGGAAACACTGAAGCTTTCTTT. As protein: CASSYFSGGNTEAFF.

The gene calls are TRBV2 and TRBJ1-4; tentative D call: TRBD1 (6 bases). Germline CDR1 and CDR2: SNHLY and FYNNEI. The V end was cut by 6 bases, the J end by 4 bases, with 12 bases between. This CDR3 is 14 amino acids long. This CDR3 reads CASRPGGGNEKLFF. The CDR3, as DNA: TGTGCCAGCAGACCGGGGGGCGGTAATGAAAAACTGTTTTTT.

A single count supports this clone. This chain connects TRBV5-1 to TRBJ2-2; TRBD2 matches at 11 bases. V trimming: 1 base; J trimming: 7 bases; junction bases outside the gene matches: 3. Germline V lookup: CDR1 SGHRS, CDR2 YFSETQ. This CDR3 is built from 15 residues. CDR3 region: CASSLSTSGIGELFF. CDR3 nucleotides: TGCGCCAGCAGCTTGTCGACTAGCGGGATCGGGGAGCTGTTTTTT. The full variable domain, rest sourced from reference TRBV5-1 and TRBJ2-2, is KAGVTQTPRYLIKTRGQQVTLSCSPISGHRSVSWYQQTPGQGLQFLFEYFSETQRNKGNFPGRFSGRQFSNSRSEMNVSTLELGDSALYLCASSLSTSGIGELFFGEGSRLTVL.

V and J are TRBV6-4 and TRBJ1-1, with 11 nucleotides matching TRBD1. CDR1 MRHNA and CDR2 SNTAGT come from the germline V gene. V dropped 3 bases and J dropped 0; count of bases not matched to a gene: 3. The CDR3 is 16 amino acids. The CDR3 bases are TGTGCCAGCAGTGAACAGGGACAGGGGGTGAACACTGAAGCTTTCTTT. Translating gives CASSEQGQGVNTEAFF.

This clone was seen only a few times. This chain uses TRBV6-5 with TRBJ1-2; D remains ambiguous. Deletions cut 5 bases from V and 11 bases from J, with 18 bases between. Germline loops: CDR1 MNHEY, CDR2 SVGAGI. The CDR3 runs to 13 residues. In nucleotides, the CDR3 is TGTGCCAGCAGTCCTGATCGGGGAATGGCGTACACCTTC. Its translation is CASSPDRGMAYTF.

J is TRBJ2-3 and V is TRBV19; 10 nucleotides align to TRBD2. CDR1 is LNHDA, CDR2 SQIVND, per germline (reference sequence). The CDR3 is made up of 18 amino acids. Trimming cost V 2 bases and J 4 bases; bases outside gene matches: 12. CDR3 amino acids: CASSITGGLAGASDTQYF. CDR3 nucleotides: TGTGCCAGTAGTATAACCGGAGGGCTAGCGGGGGCCTCAGATACGCAGTATTTT.

The CDR3 sequence: CASSQGSLSTDTQYF. The CDR3 DNA follows: TGCGCCAGCAGCCAAGGGAGTCTGAGCACAGATACGCAGTATTTT. The rearrangement uses TRBV4-1 and TRBJ2-3; D ambiguous. The CDR3 sequence is 15 residues long. The germline CDR1 and CDR2 sequences are MGHRA and YSYEKL. V was shortened by 1 base and J by 0 bases, with 8 bases between the two germline ends.

This chain joins TRBV4-2 and TRBJ2-3; D remains ambiguous. The CDR3 contains 15 residues. Germline CDR1 reads LGHNA; CDR2 reads YNFKEQ. V dropped 2 bases and J dropped 2 bases, with 11 bases sitting between them. The CDR3 spells CASSQRAFFTDTQYF. For the CDR3, the DNA is TGTGCCAGCAGCCAAAGGGCGTTCTTCACAGATACGCAGTATTTT.

V is TRBV7-8 and J is TRBJ1-2; TRBD1 matches 9 bases. Trimming at V came to 7 bases and at J to 0 bases, leaving 3 bases not matched to a gene. This CDR3 region has 14 residues. Germline V gene lookup returns CDR1 SGHVS and CDR2 FQNEAQ. CDR3 loop: CASNNRGPNYGYTF. The CDR3 DNA reads TGTGCCAGCAACAACAGGGGGCCTAACTATGGCTACACCTTC. Full variable domain (rest looked up from reference TRBV7-8 and TRBJ1-2): GAGVSQSPRYKVAKRGQDVALRCDPISGHVSLFWYQQALGQGPEFLTYFQNEAQLDKSGLPSDRFFAERPEGSVSTLKIQRTQQEDSAVYLCASNNRGPNYGYTFGSGTRLTVV.

This chain uses TRBV19 with TRBJ2-7; possibly TRBD1 for D (8 bases). The germline V gene has CDR1 LNHDA and CDR2 SQIVND (reference sequence). The V and J ends lost 5 bases and 2 bases respectively, with 13 bases between them. The CDR3 is 14 residues long. CDR3 residues: CASSPQGGTYEQYF. As DNA, the CDR3 is TGTGCCAGTAGTCCACAGGGGGGGACCTACGAGCAGTACTTC. The complete variable domain, with remaining parts taken from reference TRBV19 and TRBJ2-7, reads DGGITQSPKYLFRKEGQNVTLSCEQNLNHDAMYWYRQDPGQGLRLIYYSQIVNDFQKGDIAEGYSVSREKKESFPLTVTSAQKNPTAFYLCASSPQGGTYEQYFGPGTRLTVT.

This chain joins TRBV14 and TRBJ2-7; TRBD1 aligns across 7 bases. Germline CDR1 SGHDN, CDR2 FVKESK. The length of the CDR3 is 16 residues. V lost 0 bases to trimming and J lost 8 bases; unmatched junction nucleotides: 13. The CDR3 sequence: CASSQESFWDSGKQYF. Here the CDR3 DNA reads TGTGCCAGCAGCCAAGAGTCGTTCTGGGACAGTGGTAAGCAGTACTTC.

The CDR3 spells CASSVGAHQETQYF. CDR3 nucleotides: TGTGCCAGCAGCGTAGGAGCCCACCAAGAGACCCAGTACTTC. The chain carries TRBV9 and TRBJ2-5; D gene ambiguous. The CDR3 runs 14 residues. V was clipped by 0 bases and J by 0 bases, with 6 bases between them. The germline V gene encodes CDR1 SGDLS and CDR2 YYNGEE.

The gene calls are TRBV6-1 and TRBJ2-7; TRBD1 agrees at 7 bases. After removal of 6 bases from V and 2 bases from J, the junction contained 7 bases not matched to a gene. This CDR3 contains 14 residues. The germline V gene has CDR1 MNHNS and CDR2 SASEGT. CDR3 coding DNA: TGTGCCAGCAGCACAGGGGCAACTACCTACGAGCAGTACTTC. This encodes CASSTGATTYEQYF.

J is TRBJ1-1 and V is TRBV20-1; the D is unclear. This CDR3 has 11 residues. Germline V gene sequence: CDR1 DFQATT, CDR2 SNEGSKA (reference sequence). Trimming removed 6 bases from V and 1 base from J, with 6 bases in between. The CDR3 sequence: CSAVGNTEAFF. The CDR3 coding sequence is TGCAGTGCAGTGGGGAACACTGAAGCTTTCTTT.

This clone was recorded a few times. The V and J genes are TRBV6-6 and TRBJ1-1; D is ambiguous. The CDR3 runs to 12 residues. Germline loops: CDR1 MNHNY, CDR2 SVGAGI (reference sequence). V was pared by 2 bases and J by 1 base, with 2 bases between. CDR3 region: CASSYKNTEAFF. The CDR3 DNA follows: TGTGCCAGCAGTTACAAGAACACTGAAGCTTTCTTT.

The chain recombines TRBV5-1 with TRBJ1-2, with D unresolved. The CDR3 length is 14 residues. The V gene's germline CDR1 is SGHRS and CDR2 YFSETQ. V lost 0 bases, J lost 4 bases, and 10 bases lay in between. CDR3 in amino acids: CASSLDITSYGYTF. For the CDR3, the DNA is TGCGCCAGCAGCTTGGACATTACTAGCTATGGCTACACCTTC.